A selection of T cell receptor beta chains follows, all from one sample in a study of cytomegalovirus exposure and HLA in healthy donors. The assay was immunoSEQ multiplex PCR, and TCRdb's table has in-frame clones only and misses some. Here the sample spans approximately 76,000 clones, about 69% being singletons. The specimen sequenced was PBMCs. All receptors come from a woman between 40 and 55 years old in good health and CMV-seropositive. CDR3s include the opening cysteine and the closing phenylalanine or tryptophan. Each record gives: D gene, clone size, J gene, V gene, CDR3 DNA, CDR3 protein. The D gene is left open where the match is weak. Clone size, where shown, is once, few, many, or a class for clones that have expanded.

D: .; size: .; J: TRBJ1-1; V: TRBV5-1; DNA: TGCGCCAGCAGCTACGCCCCGGGGGGTCCGAACACTGAAGCTTTCTTT; CDR3: CASSYAPGGPNTEAFF
D: .; size: .; J: TRBJ1-1; V: TRBV7-9; DNA: TGTGCCAGCAGCCGCGGGGAAAAGACGGGTGAAGCTTTCTTT; CDR3: CASSRGEKTGEAFF
D: .; size: .; J: TRBJ2-3; V: TRBV12-5; DNA: TGTGCTAGTGGTGGAGGACGAATGGGGACAGATACGCAGTATTTT; CDR3: CASGGGRMGTDTQYF
D: TRBD2; size: .; J: TRBJ2-1; V: TRBV2; DNA: TGTGCCAGCAGTTTACGTGAGACTAGCGGGAGAGGGAAGTACAATGAGCAGTTCTTC; CDR3: CASSLRETSGRGKYNEQFF
D: TRBD1; size: .; J: TRBJ1-2; V: TRBV18; DNA: TGTGCCAGCTCACCACCCCAGGGGGCCCCTGGTAACTATGGCTACACCTTC; CDR3: CASSPPQGAPGNYGYTF
D: .; size: .; J: TRBJ2-7; V: TRBV7-8; DNA: TGTGCCAGCAGCTTGGAGGCCATCACCTCCGAGCAGTACTTC; CDR3: CASSLEAITSEQYF
D: TRBD1; size: .; J: TRBJ1-1; V: TRBV6-5; DNA: TGTGCCAGCAGTTACTCAGTACAGGGGGCTGCTGAAGCTTTCTTT; CDR3: CASSYSVQGAAEAFF
D: .; size: .; J: TRBJ1-1; V: TRBV11-2; DNA: TGTGCCAGCAGCACCACCCAGGCGAGCACTGAAGCTTTCTTT; CDR3: CASSTTQASTEAFF
D: .; size: .; J: TRBJ2-2; V: TRBV6-1; DNA: TGTGCCAGCAGTGAACGTGCGGTAAACACCGGGGAGCTGTTTTTT; CDR3: CASSERAVNTGELFF
D: .; size: .; J: TRBJ2-5; V: TRBV18; DNA: TGTGCCAGCTCACCAAACAAAGGGGGTCAAGAGACCCAGTACTTC; CDR3: CASSPNKGGQETQYF
D: .; size: .; J: TRBJ1-1; V: TRBV9; DNA: TGTGCCAGCAGCGTAGGCGGGACTTTCTTT; CDR3: CASSVGGTFF
D: .; size: .; J: TRBJ1-2; V: TRBV18; DNA: TGTGCCAGCTCACAAACCGAAACATATGGCTACACCTTC; CDR3: CASSQTETYGYTF
D: TRBD2; size: once; J: TRBJ2-5; V: TRBV10-3; DNA: TGTGCCATCAGTGAGCCAGCGGGGGGATACCAAGAGACCCAGTACTTC; CDR3: CAISEPAGGYQETQYF
D: .; size: .; J: TRBJ2-3; V: TRBV7-8; DNA: TGTGCCAGCAGCTTAGACCGCGGCTACACAGATACGCAGTATTTT; CDR3: CASSLDRGYTDTQYF
D: .; size: .; J: TRBJ1-1; V: TRBV6-6; DNA: TGTGCCAGCAGTTACGGGACATGGAACACTGAAGCTTTCTTT; CDR3: CASSYGTWNTEAFF
D: .; size: .; J: TRBJ2-2; V: TRBV5-1; DNA: TGCGCCAGCAGCTTGTCCAACAGGGATTCGGGGGAGCTGTTTTTT; CDR3: CASSLSNRDSGELFF
D: TRBD2; size: .; J: TRBJ2-5; V: TRBV9; DNA: TGTGCCAGCAGCGCCGGGACTAGCGGGGGTTCCCAAGAGACCCAGTACTTC; CDR3: CASSAGTSGGSQETQYF
D: .; size: .; J: TRBJ2-1; V: TRBV19; DNA: TGTGCCAGTAGTATAGGTGTGAGAGGGTTAGGTGAGCAGTTCTTC; CDR3: CASSIGVRGLGEQFF
D: TRBD1; size: once; J: TRBJ1-2; V: TRBV18; DNA: TGTGCCAGCTCACCGGGACAGGGCCATGGCTACACCTTC; CDR3: CASSPGQGHGYTF
D: TRBD2; size: once; J: TRBJ2-7; V: TRBV28; DNA: TGTGCCAGCAGTTTACTAGCGGGGGAGCAGTACTTC; CDR3: CASSLLAGEQYF
D: .; size: .; J: TRBJ2-1; V: TRBV28; DNA: TGTGCCAGCACCCTAATCGGGGTTTACAATGAGCAGTTCTTC; CDR3: CASTLIGVYNEQFF
D: .; size: .; J: TRBJ1-5; V: TRBV25-1; DNA: TGTGCCAGCAGTGCACCCTTGCGCGGTTACAATCAGCCCCAGCATTTT; CDR3: CASSAPLRGYNQPQHF
D: TRBD1; size: .; J: TRBJ1-5; V: TRBV6-5; DNA: TGTGCCAGCAGTGAACAGGGGTCTCAGCCCCAGCATTTT; CDR3: CASSEQGSQPQHF
D: TRBD1; size: .; J: TRBJ2-2; V: TRBV9; DNA: TGTGCCAGCAGCCCCGGGACAGCAGGAATCGGGGAGCTGTTTTTT; CDR3: CASSPGTAGIGELFF
D: .; size: once; J: TRBJ1-1; V: TRBV9; DNA: TGTGCCAGCAGCGTAGAAGCCCCGACAGTAACTGAAGCTTTCTTT; CDR3: CASSVEAPTVTEAFF
D: TRBD2; size: .; J: TRBJ2-1; V: TRBV28; DNA: TGTGCCAGCAGTTCCTTACGGATAGCGGGAGGGAGCTCCTACAATGAGCAGTTCTTC; CDR3: CASSSLRIAGGSSYNEQFF